These T cell receptor beta chains were read from a single sample in a study of cytomegalovirus exposure and HLA in healthy donors. Generated by immunoSEQ multiplex PCR, the TCRdb table keeps only in-frame clones and is missing some. The data hold around 170,000 clones, with over 70% observed a single time. The sample was PBMCs. The receptors shown here come from a man in his late teens or twenties in good health and CMV-seronegative. Each CDR3 is given with its conserved first and last residue. Fields, in order: J gene, clone size, V gene, D gene, CDR3 DNA, CDR3 protein. A D gene is named only where the DNA matches it firmly. Rows may omit the clone size; those that give it use once, few, many or a size class.

j_gene: TRBJ1-4
abundance: .
v_gene: TRBV27
d_gene: .
CDR3nt: TGTGCCAGCAGCCTAATCTCGGGGGGGGCAAATGAAAAACTGTTTTTT
CDR3aa: CASSLISGGANEKLFF

j_gene: TRBJ2-3
abundance: few
v_gene: TRBV4-3
d_gene: TRBD2
CDR3nt: TGCGCCAGCAGCCAAGATTGGAGCGGGGGCCCTATTCAGTATTTT
CDR3aa: CASSQDWSGGPIQYF

j_gene: TRBJ1-1
abundance: .
v_gene: TRBV7-2
d_gene: .
CDR3nt: TGTGCCAGCAGCAGTCGACAGATTACTGAAGCTTTCTTT
CDR3aa: CASSSRQITEAFF

j_gene: TRBJ2-7
abundance: few
v_gene: TRBV6-5
d_gene: .
CDR3nt: TGTGCCAGCAGTTACGGATCTCCCGGGACAAGCTACGAGCAGTACTTC
CDR3aa: CASSYGSPGTSYEQYF

j_gene: TRBJ2-3
abundance: .
v_gene: TRBV11-2
d_gene: TRBD2
CDR3nt: TGTGCCAGCAGCAGAGGGACTACCGTCGATACGCAGTATTTT
CDR3aa: CASSRGTTVDTQYF

j_gene: TRBJ2-2
abundance: .
v_gene: TRBV30
d_gene: .
CDR3nt: TGTGCCTGGACCGACAACCCGGGACTCGTCACCGGGGAGCTGTTTTTT
CDR3aa: CAWTDNPGLVTGELFF

j_gene: TRBJ2-5
abundance: .
v_gene: TRBV5-8
d_gene: .
CDR3nt: TGTGCCAGCAGCTTGTGGAGACAAGAGACCCAGTACTTC
CDR3aa: CASSLWRQETQYF

j_gene: TRBJ2-1
abundance: few
v_gene: TRBV15
d_gene: TRBD2
CDR3nt: TGTGCCACCAGCAGTCCCCGGGGACCTGGGACTAGCAACAATGAGCAGTTCTTC
CDR3aa: CATSSPRGPGTSNNEQFF

j_gene: TRBJ2-5
abundance: .
v_gene: TRBV9
d_gene: TRBD1
CDR3nt: TGTGCCAGCAGCGTATACAGGGGGAACCAAGAGACCCAGTACTTC
CDR3aa: CASSVYRGNQETQYF

j_gene: TRBJ2-7
abundance: .
v_gene: TRBV4-3
d_gene: TRBD2
CDR3nt: TGCGCCAGCAGCCAAGAGTGGCCTAGCGGGAGGGCGTCCTACGAGCAGTACTTC
CDR3aa: CASSQEWPSGRASYEQYF

j_gene: TRBJ2-4
abundance: .
v_gene: TRBV23-1
d_gene: TRBD1
CDR3nt: TGCGCCAGCAGTCATCAGCCGGGACAGGGGAAGAAGGCCAAAAACATTCAGTACTTC
CDR3aa: CASSHQPGQGKKAKNIQYF

j_gene: TRBJ2-1
abundance: few
v_gene: TRBV15
d_gene: .
CDR3nt: TGTGCCACTCGTATCCGGCGGGATTACAATGAGCAGTTCTTC
CDR3aa: CATRIRRDYNEQFF

j_gene: TRBJ2-1
abundance: few
v_gene: TRBV28
d_gene: .
CDR3nt: TGTGCCAGCAGGGCGATTTCAGGGTCCTACAATGAGCAGTTCTTC
CDR3aa: CASRAISGSYNEQFF

j_gene: TRBJ2-1
abundance: .
v_gene: TRBV29-1
d_gene: TRBD2
CDR3nt: TGCAGCGTTATCGGGACTAGCTCCTACAATGAGCAGTTCTTC
CDR3aa: CSVIGTSSYNEQFF

j_gene: TRBJ2-2
abundance: .
v_gene: TRBV11-3
d_gene: TRBD1
CDR3nt: TGTGCCAGCAGCCCGGGGACAGCGGAGGAGCTGTTTTTT
CDR3aa: CASSPGTAEELFF